The clone carrying this T cell receptor beta chain was seen only once. Roughly 0.45 to 1 ug RNA was reverse transcribed with random hexamers. TCRdb processed the immunoSEQ multiplex PCR reads anew with MiXCR; each CDR3 protein has one entry. The sample consists of some 150,000 distinct CDR3 sequences, around 95% of them appearing once. Sequencing of TCR beta drew on CD8+ and CD4+ T cells from blood. The data stem from a study of CD8 T cells in Susac syndrome. This CDR3 is built from 15 residues. V lost 2 bases and J 3 bases, leaving 8 bases between the germline ends. CDR1 MNHNY and CDR2 SVGAGI come from the germline V gene (reference sequence).

The sequence was obtained from a human donor with Susac syndrome. The gene calls are TRBV6-6 and TRBJ1-6; perhaps TRBD1 as D (5 bases). Input material: CD4+ T cells from PBMCs. Here the CDR3 reads CASSYTTVYNSPLHF. The DNA of the CDR3 is TGTGCCAGCAGTTACACGACAGTCTATAATTCACCCCTCCACTTT.